A selection of T cell receptor beta chains follows, all from one sample in a study of T cell changes during pregnancy in multiple sclerosis. The assay was immunoSEQ multiplex PCR, and TCRdb's table has in-frame clones only and misses some. The sample gives some 59,000 clones, less than 95% of which show up once; 5.5% to 7% is in the top ten. The source material was peripheral blood, sampled in the third trimester of pregnancy. The receptors shown here come from a female donor in good health, enrolled as a control in a pregnancy study. CDR3s include the opening cysteine and the closing phenylalanine or tryptophan.

>TRBJ1-5|TRBV6-1
CASSERGYNQPQHF
>TRBJ2-1|TRBV10-3
CAIRGVGEQFF
>TRBJ2-1|TRBV5-1
CASSRDSGGSNEQFF
>TRBJ1-5|TRBV10-3
CAISDGTVGQPQHF
>TRBJ1-1|TRBV5-1
CASSLWLVGSPEAFF
>TRBJ2-3|TRBV5-6
CASSQGTSASTDTQYF
>TRBJ2-5|TRBV28
CASSFLAGTGETQYF
>TRBJ2-5|TRBV6-5
CASSYRQGGETQYF
>TRBJ2-1|TRBV4-3
CASSQVPPGAGGGNEQFF
>TRBJ1-1|TRBV7-9
CASNPTGGNTEAFF
>TRBJ2-1|TRBV2
CASSAATEVYNEQFF
>TRBJ2-1|TRBV5-1
CASSEQGGPYNEQFF
>TRBJ2-7|TRBV18
CASSPPNRQRGNYEQYF
>TRBJ2-6|TRBV5-1
CASSLDRGPGANVLTF
>TRBJ2-3|TRBV4-2
CASSPQLAGATDTQYF
>TRBJ2-3|TRBV7-9
CASSFGLAGPGEDTQYF
>TRBJ2-1|TRBV7-2
CASSLEGGPGHEQFF
>TRBJ2-7|TRBV27
CASSVRGLGYEQYF
>TRBJ2-7|TRBV29-1
CSVEQGGYEQYF
>TRBJ1-1|TRBV7-6
CASSFGEQGRGTEAFF
>TRBJ2-1|TRBV18
CASSPLPRGSSYNEQFF
>TRBJ2-1|TRBV5-6
CASSLDEGREQFF
>TRBJ2-1|TRBV5-1
CASSWGGPGSSYNEQFF
>TRBJ2-4|TRBV9
CASSVQASGGAGNIQYF
>TRBJ1-2|TRBV25-1
CASASLRDSNFYGYTF
>TRBJ2-2|TRBV10-2
CASRGGFTNTGELFF
>TRBJ1-5|TRBV19
CASSPRTGGSDQPQHF
>TRBJ1-4|TRBV27
CASSLGGFGEKLFF
>TRBJ2-5|TRBV4-2
CASSGLAGVETQYF
>TRBJ2-3|TRBV19
CASSIGLAGGPRDTQYF
>TRBJ2-3|TRBV7-6
CASSLSSPLAGGHTDTQYF
>TRBJ1-5|TRBV19
CASSIDGEGQGTARSNQPQHF
>TRBJ2-7|TRBV5-1
CASSLGTISYEQYF
>TRBJ1-2|TRBV9
CASSFFRGGWYGYTF
>TRBJ1-2|TRBV6-6
CASSWGVTADGYTF
>TRBJ2-3|TRBV19
CASSIGLGAVGDTQYF
>TRBJ1-1|TRBV14
CASSQKGLWGDTEAFF
>TRBJ2-1|TRBV18
CASSPGGGLNNEQFF
>TRBJ1-4|TRBV19
CASSIQGDGPDEKLFF
>TRBJ2-1|TRBV5-8
CASSFPPGQAGRTREQFF
>TRBJ1-1|TRBV30
CAWSDYRGSTEAFF
>TRBJ2-7|TRBV7-6
CASSGGTSGIYEQYF
>TRBJ1-1|TRBV14
CASSQDPGGTEAFF